These 22 T cell receptor beta chains were all obtained from the same sample, sequenced in a study of tumor-infiltrating lymphocytes in primary liver carcinoma. Researchers drew blood RNA from unsorted whole blood and extracted germline DNA as well. The authors made TCR beta cDNA from around 500 ng total RNA with a constant-region primer. Slightly modified ARM-PCR with three nested multiplex PCR rounds yielded TCR beta libraries. Rounds one and two of PCR, each of 10 to 11 cycles, were primed with TRBV1-TRBV30 forward primers and a C-beta reverse primer. TCRdb re-analysed the multiplex PCR reads in MiXCR, keeping a single row per CDR3 protein. The sample lists 330,000 or so distinct CDR3 sequences; about 61% were seen once. Material for sequencing was peripheral blood. The source of these receptors is a man in his forties with primary liver carcinoma and hepatitis B virus infection.

Remarks on this clonotype: This may be a read error: a much more frequent sequence differs by one nucleotide. The genes are TRBV6-5 and TRBJ2-1; D is unclear. The CDR3 spans 14 residues. Looked up from germline, CDR1 is MNHEY and CDR2 is SVGAGI. CDR3 protein: CANSFMKGANEQFF. The CDR3 nucleotides read TGTGCCAACAGTTTCATGAAGGGTGCCAATGAGCAGTTCTTC.

Many counts were recorded for this clonotype. The chain combines TRBV6-6 with TRBJ2-7; 11 nucleotides match TRBD2. With 0 bases clipped from V and 7 bases from J, the junction kept 8 bases outside the gene matches. CDR1 and CDR2 from the germline V gene are MNHNY and SVGAGI (reference sequence). This CDR3 has 16 amino acids. The CDR3 loop reads CASSYSLTSGTGEQYF. CDR3 DNA sequence: TGTGCCAGCAGTTACTCTTTGACTAGCGGGACGGGTGAGCAGTACTTC.

About this clonotype itself: Germline and junction disagree at one end, which may indicate a read error. The gene calls are TRBV5-6 and TRBJ1-1; D is uncertain. The germline V gene has CDR1 SGHDT and CDR2 YYEEEE. The CDR3 is made up of 11 amino acids. CDR3 in DNA: TGTGTCAGCAGCCTCGAGGATTCGGCTTTCTTT. Its translation: CVSSLEDSAFF.

With regard to this clonotype: Germline and junction disagree at one end, which may indicate a read error. The rearrangement joins TRBV11-2 to TRBJ1-6, with 8 bases lining up with TRBD1. Germline V gives CDR1 SGHAT, CDR2 FQNNGV. The CDR3 has 16 amino acids. CDR3 DNA: TGCGCCAGCAGCTCGTCCCCGGACAGGGTAAATTCACCCCTCCACTTT. This codes for CASSSSPDRVNSPLHF.

By share, this clonotype counts as medium-sized. The J gene is TRBJ2-7, the V gene TRBV11-2; a weak D match, TRBD2 (5 bases). The germline CDR1 and CDR2 sequences are SGHAT and FQNNGV. V was shortened by 5 bases and J by 5 bases, with 10 bases between the two germline ends. The CDR3 has 12 amino acids. In DNA, the CDR3 is TGTGCCAGCAGCGCCACCGGGGACGAGCAGTACTTC. This translates into CASSATGDEQYF.

Of note for this clonotype: A read error may explain this, as a much larger clone is one base away. This sequence joins TRBV12-3 or TRBV12-4 and TRBJ2-1, with 9 bases matching TRBD2. The V gene end was trimmed by 5 bases and the J gene end by 2 bases; junction bases not matched to a gene: 4. CDR3 length: 15 amino acids. The CDR3 bases are TGTGCCAGCAGTAATAGCGGGAGCCCCTACAATGAGCAGTTCTTC. Protein sequence: CASSNSGSPYNEQFF.

The CDR3 coding sequence is TGCGCCAGCAGCTTCGTATCGCATGAGCAGTTCTTC. Its translation: CASSFVSHEQFF. J is TRBJ2-1 and V is TRBV5-1; D uncertain. V shed 2 bases and J shed 8 bases, with 8 bases lying between them. The germline CDR1 and CDR2 sequences are SGHRS and YFSETQ. This CDR3 is 12 amino acids long. The whole variable domain, remainder taken from reference TRBV5-1 and TRBJ2-1, is KAGVTQTPRYLIKTRGQQVTLSCSPISGHRSVSWYQQTPGQGLQFLFEYFSETQRNKGNFPGRFSGRQFSNSRSEMNVSTLELGDSALYLCASSFVSHEQFFGPGTRLTVL.

This clonotype was recorded once. Since a much larger clone is just one base distant, this may be a read error. J is TRBJ2-3 and V is TRBV4-3; tentative D call: TRBD2 (5 bases). Germline V gene data show CDR1 as LGHNA and CDR2 as YSLEER. The CDR3 covers 14 residues. The CDR3 sequence is CASTQALATDTQYF. The CDR3 DNA sequence: TGCGCCAGCACCCAAGCCCTAGCCACAGATACGCAGTATTTT.

On this clonotype: Likely a read error: the CDR3 ends without its conserved phenylalanine or tryptophan. The rearrangement joins TRBV29-1 to TRBJ2-1; 8 bases line up with TRBD1. The ends lost 0 bases at V and 11 bases at J; junction bases unmatched: 6. Germline V gives CDR1 SQVTM, CDR2 ANQGSEA. This CDR3 is 13 amino acids long. CDR3 region: CSVEDVGQGKQFI. CDR3 DNA: TGCAGCGTTGAAGATGTCGGACAGGGCAAGCAGTTCATC.

Worth noting for this clonotype: This may be a read error, as it is one base from a much larger clone. The genes are TRBV12-3 or TRBV12-4 and TRBJ2-7; TRBD2 is a possible D gene (5 bases). V was clipped by 3 bases and J by 11 bases, with 11 bases between them. This CDR3 contains 11 residues. The CDR3: CASSFGLEEYF. For the CDR3, the DNA is TGTGCCAGCAGTTTCGGGCTGGAGGAGTACTTC.

Concerning this clonotype itself: This sequence may be a read error, since a much larger clone differs from it by one base. CDR3 in DNA: TGTGTCAGCAGTTTTCGGCCTAGCGGGTTGGATGAGCAGTTCTTC. Amino acid sequence: CVSSFRPSGLDEQFF. The rearrangement links TRBV12-3 or TRBV12-4 to TRBJ2-1; 8 nucleotides align to TRBD2. This CDR3 spans 15 amino acids.

Ten or more counts support this clonotype. The CDR3: CASSLDSGYEQYF. The DNA for the CDR3 is TGTGCCAGCAGCTTAGACTCTGGCTACGAGCAGTACTTC. V and J are TRBV11-2 and TRBJ2-7; D not resolved. Germline V gene lookup returns CDR1 SGHAT and CDR2 FQNNGV. The CDR3 is 13 residues long. V was pared by 0 bases and J by 3 bases, with 6 bases between.

The chain carries TRBV5-4 and TRBJ2-1; a weak D match, TRBD1 (5 bases). Trimming shortened V by 4 bases and J by 8 bases, and 19 bases separated the two germline ends. The germline V gene encodes CDR1 SGHNT and CDR2 YYREEE (reference sequence). The CDR3 covers 15 residues. For the CDR3, the DNA is TGTGCCAGCAGCGTCGTTGGGGCGAGGAGCGATGAGCAGTTCTTC. It encodes CASSVVGARSDEQFF.

This clonotype was seen more than once but under ten times. Since a much larger clone is just one base distant, this may be a read error. The chain combines TRBV29-1 with TRBJ2-2; D is perhaps TRBD2 (5 bases). Germline V gene sequence: CDR1 SQVTM, CDR2 ANQGSEA. This CDR3 spans 15 amino acids. Trimming took off 8 bases at V and 4 bases at J, with 20 bases between the two ends. The CDR3 here is CSPRRKVSSTGELFF. The CDR3 nucleotides are TGCAGCCCACGGAGGAAGGTATCGAGCACCGGGGAGCTGTTTTTT.

As regards this clonotype: A much larger clonotype is one base distant, so this may be a read error. V usage is TRBV4-1 and J usage is TRBJ1-5; weak D call: TRBD1 (7 bases). Judging by the DNA end, TRBJ2-3 fits better; the J call may be wrong. CDR1 and CDR2 (germline): MGHRA, YSYEKL. The CDR3 extends over 14 amino acids. CDR3 coding DNA: TGCGCCAGCAGCCAAGTAGTCGGGGGACAGCCCCAGTATTTT. Its protein is CASSQVVGGQPQYF.

There are a few counts of this clonotype. This rearrangement joins TRBV10-3 to TRBJ2-7, with D possibly being TRBD2 (5 bases). There are 15 residues in the CDR3. Trimming removed 10 bases from V and 4 bases from J, with 23 bases in between. CDR1 is ENHRY, CDR2 SYGVKD, per germline. The DNA for the CDR3 is TGTGCCAGCGCACCACTACTAGAGGGCACTTACGAGCAGTACTTC. Its protein is CASAPLLEGTYEQYF.

This sequence joins TRBV6-6 and TRBJ1-1; no clear D gene. This CDR3 is built from 13 residues. In germline, CDR1 is MNHNY, CDR2 SVGAGI (reference sequence). V gave up 8 bases and J gave up 3 bases, with 13 bases separating them. The CDR3 DNA is TGTGCCAGCTCCCTTGACTTGGACACTGAAGCTTTCTTT. Amino acid sequence: CASSLDLDTEAFF.

Regarding this clonotype: One junction end does not reproduce the germline sequence, and a read error may be involved. The J gene is TRBJ2-7, the V gene TRBV11-3, with 7 bases lining up with TRBD2. The CDR3 totals 12 residues. The V gene's germline CDR1 is SGHNT and CDR2 YENEEA. CDR3 sequence: CASSSGLGEHYF. The CDR3 DNA reads TGTGCTAGCAGCTCAGGACTAGGGGAGCATTACTTC.

This clonotype was seen only a few times. Since a much larger clone is just one base distant, this may be a read error. V is TRBV12-3 or TRBV12-4 and J is TRBJ1-1; D gene ambiguous. CDR3 size: 11 residues. DNA of the CDR3: TGTGCCAGCAGTCGGTATACTGAAGCTTCCTTT. Translated, it gives CASSRYTEASF.

Worth noting for this clonotype: One end of the junction does not line up with germline, which may come from a read error. J is TRBJ2-6 and V is TRBV4-2, with D possibly TRBD1 on 7 matching bases. Looked up from germline, CDR1 is LGHNA and CDR2 is YNFKEQ. The CDR3 is 18 amino acids. The CDR3 region is CASSQAAAGGTGANVLTF. The CDR3 DNA reads TGTGCCAGTAGCCAAGCTGCGGCAGGGGGGACTGGGGCCAACGTCCTGACTTTC.

This clonotype was counted a few times. Since a much larger clone is just one base distant, this may be a read error. The genes are TRBV6-5 and TRBJ1-1; D is uncertain. Per germline, CDR1 MNHEY and CDR2 SVGAGI. The CDR3 runs 11 residues. Written as DNA, the CDR3 is TGTGCCAGCAGTTATGAAGGGCGTGCTCTCTTT. It translates to CASSYEGRALF.

This clonotype was seen ten or more times. The chain employs TRBV4-3 and TRBJ2-3; the match to TRBD2 covers 11 bases. The J segment lost 5 bases and the V segment lost 3 bases, leaving 10 bases of the junction unmatched. This CDR3 has 17 amino acids. Germline CDR1 is LGHNA and CDR2 is YSLEER. CDR3 sequence reads: CASSQPSLAGVVDTQYF. CDR3 nucleotide sequence: TGCGCCAGCAGCCAGCCCTCACTAGCGGGAGTAGTAGATACGCAGTATTTT.